A selection of T cell receptor beta chains follows, all from one sample in a study of control samples from healthy donors and cancer patients. Sequencing used immunoSEQ multiplex PCR; TCRdb keeps in-frame clones, though not all of them. There are about 230,000 clones in the sample; roughly 87% occur only once, and roughly 13% lies in the top ten. The material sequenced was PBMCs. The receptors were sampled from a woman aged 55-70 years with lung cancer. Each CDR3 is given with its conserved first and last residue. A D gene is named only where the DNA matches it firmly. Part of the rows lack a size; the others show once, few, many or a class for expanded clones.

size	D	V	J	DNA	CDR3
once	-	TRBV28	TRBJ1-2	TGTGCCAGCAGATCCGGGCCCCGGGAGGGTGGCTACACCTTC	CASRSGPREGGYTF
-	-	TRBV18	TRBJ1-1	TGTGCCAGCTCACCAGGGAGTAGGGACACTGAAGCTTTCTTT	CASSPGSRDTEAFF
few	-	TRBV29-1	TRBJ1-2	TGCAGCGTTACGGCGGGGGTGACAGGCTACACCTTC	CSVTAGVTGYTF
-	-	TRBV24-1	TRBJ2-1	TGTGCCACCAGTGATCAGGGGTACAATGAGCAGTTCTTC	CATSDQGYNEQFF
-	-	TRBV12-3/TRBV12-4	TRBJ2-7	TGTGCCAGCAGCCCACAGGGCTACGAGCAGTACTTC	CASSPQGYEQYF
-	-	TRBV11-2	TRBJ2-5	TGTGCCAGCAGCTCCCAGTGGAAGGGAGAGACCCAGTACTTC	CASSSQWKGETQYF
-	-	TRBV12-2	TRBJ1-1	TGTGCAAGTCGCTTAGCGTCAGGGAGCCGGGCAACGTCTAAAGCTTTCTTT	CASRLASGSRATSKAFF
-	-	TRBV18	TRBJ2-5	TGTGCCAGCTCACGTAGTGGGGGCGCACAAGAGACCCAGTACTTC	CASSRSGGAQETQYF
-	-	TRBV6-5	TRBJ1-2	TGTGCCAGCAGCGCGGGGAGTTACGACTATGGCTACACCTTC	CASSAGSYDYGYTF
-	-	TRBV12-3/TRBV12-4	TRBJ2-7	TGTGCCAGCAGTTTAGTGGGGGGAAACGAGCAGTACTTC	CASSLVGGNEQYF
-	-	TRBV6-5	TRBJ2-7	TGTGCCAGCAGTTCCCAGCTATCCTACGAGCAGTACTTC	CASSSQLSYEQYF
-	TRBD2	TRBV9	TRBJ2-3	TGTGCCAGCAGCGCGGGGGGGCCAGATACGCAGTATTTT	CASSAGGPDTQYF
-	-	TRBV9	TRBJ2-1	TGTGCCAGCAGCGTAGAAGGGCTAGGAGACAATGAGCAGTTCTTC	CASSVEGLGDNEQFF
-	-	TRBV29-1	TRBJ2-2	TGCAGCGTTGGTCGGCGGGTGAACACCGGGGAGCTGTTTTTT	CSVGRRVNTGELFF
-	-	TRBV10-1	TRBJ1-2	TGCGCCAGCAGTGAACCCCCAGGGCCACAATATGGCTACACCTTC	CASSEPPGPQYGYTF
few	TRBD1	TRBV5-6	TRBJ2-1	TGTGCCAGCAGCACAGTACAGGACAGGGTTGAGCAGTTCTTC	CASSTVQDRVEQFF
-	TRBD2	TRBV18	TRBJ2-1	TGTGCCAGCTCACCAGGAGGGACTAGTTTCAATGAGCAGTTCTTC	CASSPGGTSFNEQFF
-	-	TRBV10-2	TRBJ1-2	TGCGCCAGCAGTGAGAGGATCGGCTACACCTTC	CASSERIGYTF
-	-	TRBV5-1	TRBJ1-6	TGCGCCAGCAGCTTGGAGGGGCAGGTTAATTCACCCCTCCACTTT	CASSLEGQVNSPLHF
-	TRBD1	TRBV2	TRBJ1-6	TGTGCCAGCAGTGGGGGGACAGGGGATTCACCCCTCCACTTT	CASSGGTGDSPLHF
-	-	TRBV6-1	TRBJ2-3	TGTGCCAGCAGTGAATTCATATCAAATACGCAGTATTTT	CASSEFISNTQYF